This is a list of T cell receptor beta chains from one sample in a study of shared clonotypes between healthy human individuals. Sequencing was performed with immunoSEQ multiplex PCR; in TCRdb, only in-frame clones are kept and a portion is missing. The repertoire includes 2 million to 2.5 million clones, 95% of them detected once, and around 0.13% sits in the top ten. The material sequenced was naive CD4+ T cells sorted from blood. These TCRs come from a young man in good health. The conserved cysteine and the conserved F or W are not part of the CDR3 here. The D gene is left open where the match is weak.

V	D	J	CDR3
TRBV13	.	TRBJ2-1	ASSLEQGSGNEQF
TRBV5-1	TRBD1	TRBJ1-2	ASSSGGSINYGYT
TRBV4-2	.	TRBJ2-5	ASSQDPVETQY
TRBV5-1	.	TRBJ2-7	ASSPDRPSYEQY
TRBV5-1	.	TRBJ1-1	ASSLEGAGNTEAF
TRBV4-3	.	TRBJ1-2	ASSQDAVNLGGYGYT
TRBV19	TRBD1	TRBJ2-7	ASSISGQGFYEQY
TRBV18	.	TRBJ2-5	ASSPPGETQY
TRBV2	.	TRBJ1-2	ASSAQGRSNYGYT
TRBV4-1	.	TRBJ2-2	ASSQVPLRGVNTGELF
TRBV12-5	TRBD2	TRBJ2-2	ASGPSGNTGELF
TRBV11-3	TRBD1	TRBJ1-3	ASSSDRELAGNTIY
TRBV2	.	TRBJ2-1	ATLKASFGYNEQF
TRBV5-6	.	TRBJ2-2	ASMHFNTGELF
TRBV5-8	TRBD1	TRBJ1-5	ASSFQGGGNQPQH
TRBV9	.	TRBJ2-1	ASTPTGTSYNEQF
TRBV2	.	TRBJ2-3	ASSRIYQVSTDTQY
TRBV5-1	.	TRBJ2-7	ASSLGAGSSYEQY
TRBV5-1	TRBD1	TRBJ1-1	ASSPKTGADTEAF
TRBV11-3	.	TRBJ1-1	ASSLGRDTEAF
TRBV10-3	.	TRBJ2-7	AISELTGEGEQY
TRBV19	.	TRBJ2-5	ATQGTEETQY
TRBV2	TRBD1	TRBJ1-4	ASRTQGAANEKLF
TRBV2	.	TRBJ2-2	ASSEERASATGELF